This T cell receptor (beta chain) was captured by sequencing in a study of blood T cell repertoires in COVID-19. Study details: Some COVID-19 samples were acute and others convalescent; all came from the United States, Italy and Spain. T cells, B-cell-depleted T cells, or PBMCs provided the cDNA or gDNA that served as material.

Trimming took off 4 bases at V and 8 bases at J, with 14 bases between the two ends. Germline CDR1 MDHEN, CDR2 SYDVKM. This CDR3 is 14 amino acids long. This clone appeared a few times. In the original processing: Amplification with reference gene primers provided the estimates of nucleated cell counts. Profiling relied on immunoSEQ multiplex PCR, and the TCRdb table lists in-frame clones only, not all of them. The DNA gave D and trimming, while V, J and clone size come from that table. Of approximately 210,000 clones in the sample, less than 90% were seen once. Sequenced input: peripheral blood. V and J are TRBV28 and TRBJ1-4; D might be TRBD1 (5 bases). This TCR was sampled from a human donor in a cohort sampled during active COVID-19. CDR3 sequence (DNA): TGTGCCAGCAGTTCTCAGGGTTTTAGCGAAAAACTGTTTTTT. It yields the protein CASSSQGFSEKLFF. The whole variable domain, filled in from reference TRBV28 and TRBJ1-4, reads DVKVTQSSRYLVKRTGEKVFLECVQDMDHENMFWYRQDPGLGLRLIYFSYDVKMKEKGDIPEGYSVSREKKERFSLILESASTNQTSMYLCASSSQGFSEKLFFGSGTQLSVL.